This TCR beta chain stems from a study of patients and donors after allogeneic stem cell transplantation. TCRdb processed the RT-PCR reads anew with MiXCR; each CDR3 protein has one entry. The sample has roughly 200,000 distinct CDR3 sequences; around two fifths are singletons. A remark on this clonotype: At one end the junction does not follow the germline gene, possibly because of a read error.

The length of the CDR3 is 15 residues. The germline V gene encodes CDR1 SSHAT and CDR2 FNYEAQ (reference sequence). The origin of this receptor is a human donor who was either an allogeneic HSCT recipient or a stem cell or donor lymphocyte infusion donor (not recorded which). It is not recorded whose cells these are; they may come from a transplant donor. V usage is TRBV7-7 and J usage is TRBJ2-1, with a tentative D call TRBD2 (5 bases). Sequenced: blood, either unsorted or a sorted T cell fraction (not recorded which). CDR3 sequence reads: CASSTGLSSYNEQFF. CDR3 nucleotides: TGTGCTAGCAGCACCGGACTGAGCTCCTACAATGAGCAGTTCTTC.